The 20 T cell receptor beta chains below come from one sample, sequenced in a study of T cells after yellow fever vaccination. TCRdb re-called the 5' RACE reads through MiXCR, storing one row per CDR3 protein. The table has 240,000 or so distinct CDR3 sequences, less than 8.5% seen once; the top ten hold roughly 0.9%. The specimen was CD4+ T cells sorted from PBMCs, collected 15 days after the yellow fever booster vaccination. The receptors were gathered from a man younger than 40 who received the YFV17D yellow fever vaccine.

This clonotype has a count of ten or more. The chain carries TRBV28 and TRBJ2-1, with D maybe TRBD2 (5 bases). Germline CDR1 MDHEN, CDR2 SYDVKM. The CDR3 totals 17 residues. V shed 5 bases and J shed 10 bases, with 27 bases lying between them. The CDR3 loop is CASSRLVLRAGQREQFF. The CDR3 region has the DNA TGTGCCAGCAGTCGCCTAGTCTTGCGGGCGGGCCAGAGGGAGCAGTTCTTC.

CDR3 sequence (DNA): TGTGCCAGCAGCTTAGCGGGACAGGGGGCGTCCGGTGAGCAGTTCTTC. Residues: CASSLAGQGASGEQFF. The J gene is TRBJ2-1, the V gene TRBV11-2; 12 positions match TRBD1. The CDR3 is made up of 16 amino acids. Germline-derived CDR1 and CDR2 are SGHAT and FQNNGV. V gave up 1 base and J gave up 9 bases; unmatched junction bases: 7.

V usage is TRBV5-1 and J usage is TRBJ2-6, with 8 positions matching TRBD1. There are 18 residues in the CDR3. CDR1 and CDR2 from the germline V gene are SGHRS and YFSETQ. V lost 4 bases, J lost 2 bases, and 11 bases stayed unmatched. CDR3 in DNA: TGCGCCAGCAGCCCGGACAGGGCAAAGCTCCCTGGGGCCAACGTCCTGACTTTC. Amino acids: CASSPDRAKLPGANVLTF. Full variable domain (remainder filled in from reference TRBV5-1 and TRBJ2-6): KAGVTQTPRYLIKTRGQQVTLSCSPISGHRSVSWYQQTPGQGLQFLFEYFSETQRNKGNFPGRFSGRQFSNSRSEMNVSTLELGDSALYLCASSPDRAKLPGANVLTFGAGSRLTVL.

This clonotype was picked up many times. The V call is TRBV2, the J call TRBJ1-5, with no clear D. The V end lost 11 bases, the J end lost 5 bases, and 19 bases lay between the germline ends. The germline V gene encodes CDR1 SNHLY and CDR2 FYNNEI. The CDR3 is 14 residues long. Here the CDR3 reads CASRPDALYQPQHF. The CDR3 coding sequence is TGTGCCTCCCGTCCGGACGCACTCTATCAGCCCCAGCATTTT.

This clonotype was seen a few times. V is TRBV5-4 and J is TRBJ2-3, with 7 bases aligning to TRBD2. Germline lookup yields CDR1 SGHNT and CDR2 YYREEE (reference sequence). Trimming removed 1 base from V and 3 bases from J; junction bases left unmatched: 5. The CDR3 spans 15 residues. The CDR3 protein is CASSLTGGRTDTQYF. The CDR3 bases are TGTGCCAGCAGCTTGACGGGGGGACGAACAGATACGCAGTATTTT.

In its sample, this clonotype was seen a few times. The chain employs TRBV15 and TRBJ1-5; 8 bases align to TRBD1. Germline assignment: CDR1 LNHNV and CDR2 YYDKDF (reference sequence). V trimming: 3 bases; J trimming: 4 bases; junction bases outside the gene matches: 2. CDR3 size: 14 residues. The CDR3 bases are TGTGCCACCAGCAGCGGGACAGGAAATCAGCCCCAGCATTTT. Its protein product is CATSSGTGNQPQHF.

This clonotype was seen at least ten times. This chain uses TRBV7-9 with TRBJ2-2; D unresolved. The CDR3 length is 12 residues. V shed 3 bases and J shed 8 bases, with 7 bases lying between them. Germline V gene lookup returns CDR1 SEHNR and CDR2 FQNEAQ (reference sequence). The CDR3 loop reads CASSFILGELFF. CDR3 nucleotide sequence: TGTGCCAGCAGCTTCATCCTGGGGGAGCTGTTTTTT.

The chain is built from TRBV5-4 and TRBJ2-7; a possible D gene is TRBD2 (6 bases). The V and J ends lost 4 bases and 2 bases respectively, with 16 bases between them. The CDR3 extends over 15 amino acids. Germline V gene sequence: CDR1 SGHNT, CDR2 YYREEE (reference sequence). CDR3: CASSPAGRLTYEQYF. CDR3 nucleotides: TGTGCCAGCAGCCCGGCGGGACGGTTGACCTACGAGCAGTACTTC.

This clonotype was detected only a few times. The V and J genes are TRBV7-2 and TRBJ2-4; D may be TRBD1 (6 bases). The germline CDR1 and CDR2 sequences are SGHTA and FQGNSA. The length of the CDR3 is 15 residues. V was shortened by 2 bases and J by 1 base, with 9 bases between the two germline ends. As DNA, the CDR3 is TGTGCCAGCAGCTTACTCGACAGGGCCAAAAACATTCAGTACTTC. As protein: CASSLLDRAKNIQYF. Using reference TRBV7-2 and TRBJ2-4 for the parts outside the CDR3, the full variable domain is GAGVSQSPSNKVTEKGKDVELRCDPISGHTALYWYRQSLGQGLEFLIYFQGNSAPDKSGLPSDRFSAERTGGSVSTLTIQRTQQEDSAVYLCASSLLDRAKNIQYFGAGTRLSVL.

The V call is TRBV7-3, the J call TRBJ2-3, with TRBD2 as a possible D gene (6 bases). Trimming removed 3 bases at V and 3 bases at J, with 10 bases between. This CDR3 contains 14 residues. Germline V gene lookup returns CDR1 SGHTA and CDR2 FQGTGA. The CDR3 coding sequence is TGTGCCAGCAGCTTCGGCGGGAAGACAGATACGCAGTATTTT. Amino acid sequence: CASSFGGKTDTQYF.

This clonotype came up a few times. The CDR3 DNA follows: TGTGCCAGCAGCTTCAGAGCGGGAGGGCCCTACAATGAGCAGTTCTTC. It codes for CASSFRAGGPYNEQFF. The chain couples TRBV11-2 to TRBJ2-1; TRBD2 matches 10 bases. Germline V CDR1 and CDR2: SGHAT, FQNNGV. V trimming: 3 bases; J trimming: 2 bases; junction bases outside the gene matches: 4. The CDR3 has 16 residues.

This chain uses TRBV20-1 with TRBJ2-5, with 13 positions matching TRBD2. There are 14 residues in the CDR3. Germline-derived CDR1 and CDR2 are DFQATT and SNEGSKA (reference sequence). V shed 6 bases and J 5 bases; nucleotides not matched to a gene: 6. This chain's CDR3 is CSAGTSGILETQYF. The CDR3 DNA sequence: TGCAGTGCCGGGACTAGCGGGATTCTGGAGACCCAGTACTTC.

This clonotype was counted between two and nine times. The J gene is TRBJ2-7, the V gene TRBV6-2 or TRBV6-3; 10 bases agree with TRBD2. After removal of 2 bases from V and 5 bases from J, the junction contained 12 bases not matched to a gene. Germline V gene sequence: CDR1 MNHEY, CDR2 SVGEGT. The CDR3 consists of 17 residues. CDR3 residues: CASSYRASGRNWNEQYF. The CDR3 bases are TGTGCCAGCAGTTACCGCGCTAGCGGGAGAAATTGGAACGAGCAGTACTTC.

This clonotype occurred a few times. This chain connects TRBV15 to TRBJ1-1; D call uncertain. This CDR3 spans 14 amino acids. Trimming took off 6 bases at V and 10 bases at J, with 21 bases between the two ends. Germline V gives CDR1 LNHNV, CDR2 YYDKDF (reference sequence). The CDR3 coding sequence is TGTGCCACCAGAGCTCGGGGAGAGGCCGCCCTAGCTTTCTTT. Amino acid sequence: CATRARGEAALAFF.

A remark on this clonotype: Possible read error: a much larger clone is one base away. The chain recombines TRBV20-1 with TRBJ1-5; D not certain. The V gene's germline CDR1 is DFQATT and CDR2 SNEGSKA (reference sequence). The CDR3 extends over 15 amino acids. CDR3 sequence: CSAREGSETNQPRHF. The CDR3 DNA reads TGCAGTGCTAGAGAGGGATCGGAGACAAATCAGCCCCGGCATTTT.

This clonotype has just a few counts. The chain has TRBV15 and TRBJ2-2; 9 bases align to TRBD1. From germline, CDR1 is LNHNV and CDR2 YYDKDF (reference sequence). The J segment lost 7 bases and the V segment lost 6 bases, leaving 3 bases of the junction unmatched. The CDR3 is 13 residues long. The CDR3 DNA sequence: TGTGCCACCAGGAGACAGGGGGTCGGGGAGCTGTTTTTT. It is translated as CATRRQGVGELFF.

This sequence joins TRBV20-1 and TRBJ2-7; TRBD2 aligns across 8 bases. The CDR3 length is 14 residues. J gave up 6 bases and V 1 base, and 8 bases lay outside the gene matches. Germline lookup yields CDR1 DFQATT and CDR2 SNEGSKA (reference sequence). The CDR3 protein is CSARGAGASIEQYF. As DNA, the CDR3 is TGCAGTGCTAGAGGAGCGGGAGCCAGCATCGAGCAGTACTTC.

In its sample, this clonotype was seen many times. V is TRBV28 and J is TRBJ1-1; 9 bases line up with TRBD1. Germline loops: CDR1 MDHEN, CDR2 SYDVKM. This CDR3 has 14 amino acids. After removal of 8 bases from V and 7 bases from J, the junction contained 11 bases not matched to a gene. CDR3 DNA sequence: TGTGCCAGCCGGGACAGGGCGACGGGTAGTGAAGCTTTCTTT. Translation gives CASRDRATGSEAFF.

V and J are TRBV25-1 and TRBJ2-3; D unclear. V lost 3 bases to trimming and J lost 4 bases, with 17 bases between them. The CDR3 contains 16 residues. Germline V CDR1 and CDR2: MGHDK, SYGVNS. CDR3 sequence: CASSDIIDSVADTQYF. CDR3 coding DNA: TGTGCCAGCAGTGACATCATCGACTCGGTCGCAGATACGCAGTATTTT.

This clonotype has a handful of counts. CDR3 DNA sequence: TGTGCCAGCAGCTTAGAGGCGGGAGGGCCTCACGAGCAGTACTTC. It translates to CASSLEAGGPHEQYF. V gene TRBV7-4 combines with J gene TRBJ2-7; TRBD2 matches 9 bases. From germline, CDR1 is SGHVT and CDR2 SQSDAQ. CDR3 length equals 15 residues. The V segment lost 1 base and the J segment 5 bases; nucleotides outside the gene matches: 6.